Below, 23 T cell receptor beta chains from the same sample are listed, as sequenced in a study of cytomegalovirus exposure and HLA in healthy donors. PCR employed 60 Vbeta and 13 Jbeta primers. The protocol was immunoSEQ multiplex PCR, while the TCRdb copy is restricted to in-frame clones and leaves out a portion. This repertoire shows more than 100,000 clones, about 74% found once; its top ten account for around 5.5%. Sequencing was done on a sample of PBMCs. The receptors were sampled from a woman between 45 and 60 years old in good health and CMV-seropositive.

The chain links TRBV11-3 to TRBJ2-3; TRBD2 aligns across 12 bases. The germline V gene has CDR1 SGHNT and CDR2 YENEEA. The CDR3 runs to 16 residues. V was clipped by 1 base and J by 6 bases; unmatched bases: 5. The CDR3 region has the DNA TGTGCCAGCAGCTTAGGGACTAGCGGGGAATGGGATACGCAGTATTTT. Translation gives CASSLGTSGEWDTQYF.

This sequence joins TRBV21-1 and TRBJ2-4; TRBD2 is taken as the D call from the table, unchecked against the DNA. TRBV21-1 is labeled a pseudogene. There are 16 residues in the CDR3. CDR3 sequence reads: CASSKVVYLAKNIQYF. Written as DNA, the CDR3 is TGTGCCAGCAGCAAAGTGGTCTACCTAGCCAAAAACATTCAGTACTTC.

This clone was seen just once. The rearrangement joins TRBV7-2 to TRBJ2-1; D possibly corresponds to TRBD1 (5 bases). V lost 1 base to trimming and J lost 2 bases, with 15 bases between them. The germline gives CDR1 SGHTA, CDR2 FQGNSA. The CDR3 covers 17 residues. The CDR3 loop reads CASSLGRTTFTYNEQFF. CDR3 sequence (DNA): TGTGCCAGCAGCTTAGGCCGGACAACCTTTACCTACAATGAGCAGTTCTTC. Drawing the rest from reference TRBV7-2 and TRBJ2-1, the complete variable domain is GAGVSQSPSNKVTEKGKDVELRCDPISGHTALYWYRQSLGQGLEFLIYFQGNSAPDKSGLPSDRFSAERTGGSVSTLTIQRTQQEDSAVYLCASSLGRTTFTYNEQFFGPGTRLTVL.

The V and J genes are TRBV9 and TRBJ1-3; the D gene is possibly TRBD1 (6 bases). V was pared by 0 bases and J by 4 bases, with 14 bases between. Germline V CDR1 and CDR2: SGDLS, YYNGEE. CDR3 length: 16 amino acids. The CDR3 DNA reads TGTGCCAGCAGCGTAGCAGGTGGGACACCCGGAAACACCATATATTTT. Amino acid sequence: CASSVAGGTPGNTIYF.

The V and J genes are TRBV6-1 and TRBJ2-7; 9 bases match TRBD2. Germline values: CDR1 MNHNS, CDR2 SASEGT. The CDR3 runs 12 residues. The V and J ends lost 8 bases and 4 bases, in that order; junction bases with no gene match: 3. CDR3 bases: TGTGCCAGCGCGGGGGGGGCGTACGAGCAGTACTTC. Its protein is CASAGGAYEQYF.

DNA of the CDR3: TGTGCCAGCAGCCACAGCGAGTATGAGCAGTTCTTC. It encodes CASSHSEYEQFF. The chain links TRBV14 to TRBJ2-1; no firm D call. CDR1 is SGHDN, CDR2 FVKESK, per germline. V was trimmed by 3 bases and J by 8 bases, leaving 8 bases between them. The CDR3 consists of 12 residues. The whole variable domain, remainder taken from reference TRBV14 and TRBJ2-1, is EAGVTQFPSHSVIEKGQTVTLRCDPISGHDNLYWYRRVMGKEIKFLLHFVKESKQDESGMPNNRFLAERTGGTYSTLKVQPAELEDSGVYFCASSHSEYEQFFGPGTRLTVL.

This clone was detected a few times. The rearrangement uses TRBV27 and TRBJ1-2; maybe TRBD1 (5 bases). V was cut by 3 bases and J by 8 bases, with 10 bases left in between. Germline V CDR1 and CDR2: MNHEY, SMNVEV (reference sequence). The CDR3 sequence is 12 residues long. DNA of the CDR3: TGTGCCAGCAGTTTCGGGGGAGGGGGCTACACCTTC. Its protein product is CASSFGGGGYTF.

This clone has at least ten counts. The chain is built from TRBV6-5 and TRBJ1-4; possibly TRBD1 for D (5 bases). Germline CDR1 is MNHEY and CDR2 is SVGAGI. The length of the CDR3 is 15 residues. V lost 0 bases and J 0 bases, leaving 5 bases between the germline ends. The CDR3 nucleotides read TGTGCCAGCAGTTACTCGACAGCAACTAATGAAAAACTGTTTTTT. It specifies CASSYSTATNEKLFF.

The rearrangement joins TRBV12-5 to TRBJ1-5; D perhaps matches TRBD1 (6 bases). CDR3 length: 15 residues. CDR1 is LGHNT, CDR2 FRNRAP, per germline. V lost 1 base and J 3 bases, leaving 10 bases between the germline ends. This chain's CDR3 is CASGLGQAFNQPQHF. The CDR3 DNA reads as TGTGCTAGTGGTTTGGGACAGGCGTTCAATCAGCCCCAGCATTTT.

The rearrangement uses TRBV30 and TRBJ1-2; no clear D gene. This CDR3 comprises 13 residues. Germline V lookup: CDR1 GTSNPN, CDR2 SVGIG (reference sequence). Trimming took off 3 bases at V and 4 bases at J, with 12 bases between the two ends. The CDR3 sequence is CAWSLRGSYGYTF. Here the CDR3 DNA reads TGTGCCTGGAGCCTCAGAGGGTCCTATGGCTACACCTTC.

This clone was detected once. The V call is TRBV2, the J call TRBJ2-7; D gene ambiguous. Trimming removed 6 bases from V and 4 bases from J, with 10 bases in between. This CDR3 has 12 residues. Germline assignment: CDR1 SNHLY and CDR2 FYNNEI. The CDR3 loop is CASSPPYYEQYF. The CDR3, as DNA: TGTGCCAGCAGCCCCCCGTATTACGAGCAGTACTTC.

The chain is built from TRBV9 and TRBJ2-2; TRBD2 might be the D (5 bases). The CDR3 runs to 15 residues. Trimming pared 2 bases from V and 1 base from J, leaving 9 bases between. The V gene's germline CDR1 is SGDLS and CDR2 YYNGEE. The CDR3: CASSVGGLNTGELFF. The CDR3 DNA follows: TGTGCCAGCAGCGTCGGAGGCTTGAACACCGGGGAGCTGTTTTTT.

V usage is TRBV18 and J usage is TRBJ2-7; 7 bases agree with TRBD1. In germline, CDR1 is KGHSH, CDR2 LQKENI. This CDR3 comprises 15 residues. Losses at the gene ends were 3 bases for V and 4 bases for J; bases not matched to a gene: 9. The CDR3 nucleotides are TGTGCCAGCTCACCTGACAGGGAAGTTCGTTACGAGCAGTACTTC. It codes for CASSPDREVRYEQYF.

This chain uses TRBV7-9 with TRBJ1-2; D possibly corresponds to TRBD1 (6 bases). This CDR3 contains 15 residues. Trimming left V 4 bases short and J 4 bases short, with 16 bases between. In germline, CDR1 is SEHNR, CDR2 FQNEAQ (reference sequence). Here the CDR3 reads CASSSGAGSGYGYTF. The CDR3 DNA reads as TGTGCCAGCAGCTCAGGGGCAGGGTCTGGCTATGGCTACACCTTC.

This chain uses TRBV7-2 with TRBJ2-5; 8 bases fit TRBD1. The CDR3 has 14 residues. V lost 5 bases and J lost 11; bases outside the gene matches: 13. CDR1 is SGHTA, CDR2 FQGNSA, per germline. The CDR3 DNA reads TGTGCCAGCAGCCCCGAAGGCAGGGGGCTAGAGCAGTACTTC. Translated, it gives CASSPEGRGLEQYF.

The rearrangement links TRBV11-2 to TRBJ2-7; the match to TRBD2 covers 9 bases. The CDR3 is 13 amino acids. Germline trimming cut 3 bases from V and 4 bases from J; bases unmatched to any gene: 1. CDR1 and CDR2 from the germline V gene are SGHAT and FQNNGV. The CDR3 bases are TGTGCCAGCAGCTTCAGCGGGGGGTACGAGCAGTACTTC. Residues: CASSFSGGYEQYF.

The chain carries TRBV7-2 and TRBJ2-1; D not certain. Looked up from germline, CDR1 is SGHTA and CDR2 is FQGNSA. Trimming left V 2 bases short and J 6 bases short, with 8 bases between. This CDR3 has 13 residues. The CDR3 DNA reads TGTGCCAGCAGCTTATGGCAGTCCAATGAGCAGTTCTTC. Amino acid sequence: CASSLWQSNEQFF.

The rearrangement links TRBV25-1 to TRBJ1-5, with D unresolved. Trimming removed 9 bases from V and 8 bases from J, with 14 bases in between. CDR3 size: 12 residues. The V gene's germline CDR1 is MGHDK and CDR2 SYGVNS. The CDR3 coding sequence is TGTGCCAGTCGGGGAGGTGGGGAGCCCCAGCATTTT. Its translation is CASRGGGEPQHF. The complete variable domain, with remaining parts taken from reference TRBV25-1 and TRBJ1-5, reads EADIYQTPRYLVIGTGKKITLECSQTMGHDKMYWYQQDPGMELHLIHYSYGVNSTEKGDLSSESTVSRIRTEHFPLTLESARPSHTSQYLCASRGGGEPQHFGDGTRLSIL.

The chain couples TRBV10-3 to TRBJ2-7, with D possibly being TRBD2 (7 bases). Trimming removed 4 bases from V and 1 base from J, with 17 bases in between. The CDR3 is 16 residues long. Germline CDR1 reads ENHRY; CDR2 reads SYGVKD. The CDR3 reads CAISGGKSGTSYEQYF. CDR3 nucleotides: TGTGCCATCAGTGGGGGAAAGAGCGGGACATCCTACGAGCAGTACTTC.

The chain combines TRBV7-9 with TRBJ1-5; weak D call: TRBD1 (6 bases). The CDR3 covers 12 residues. The germline V gene has CDR1 SEHNR and CDR2 FQNEAQ (reference sequence). V was clipped by 5 bases and J by 7 bases, with 9 bases between them. As DNA, the CDR3 is TGTGCCAGCAGCCCAGGGGCCCAGCCCCAGCATTTT. The encoded protein is CASSPGAQPQHF.

This clone has just one count. This sample also contains other DNA sequences that code for the same CDR3. This chain uses TRBV27 with TRBJ2-5; TRBD2 might be the D (6 bases). Germline CDR1 MNHEY, CDR2 SMNVEV (reference sequence). This CDR3 has 15 amino acids. Trimming shortened V by 5 bases and J by 4 bases, and 17 bases separated the two germline ends. The CDR3 sequence: CASSPPGGRRETQYF. The DNA for the CDR3 is TGTGCCAGCAGTCCTCCCGGGGGAAGGAGAGAGACCCAGTACTTC.

The rearrangement joins TRBV10-3 to TRBJ2-5, with D unresolved. The V gene lost 0 bases and the J gene lost 2 bases, with 10 bases spanning the gap. Per germline, CDR1 ENHRY and CDR2 SYGVKD. This CDR3 has 15 residues. CDR3 region: CAISESFLRQETQYF. The CDR3 bases are TGTGCCATCAGTGAGTCGTTTCTTCGGCAAGAGACCCAGTACTTC.

This clone came up a few times. This rearrangement joins TRBV30 to TRBJ1-5; D call uncertain. The germline gives CDR1 GTSNPN, CDR2 SVGIG (reference sequence). Trimming took 4 bases from V and 6 from J, leaving 4 bases between them. The length of the CDR3 is 10 residues. In DNA form, the CDR3 reads TGTGCCTGGACGGGTCAGCCCCAGCATTTT. As protein: CAWTGQPQHF.